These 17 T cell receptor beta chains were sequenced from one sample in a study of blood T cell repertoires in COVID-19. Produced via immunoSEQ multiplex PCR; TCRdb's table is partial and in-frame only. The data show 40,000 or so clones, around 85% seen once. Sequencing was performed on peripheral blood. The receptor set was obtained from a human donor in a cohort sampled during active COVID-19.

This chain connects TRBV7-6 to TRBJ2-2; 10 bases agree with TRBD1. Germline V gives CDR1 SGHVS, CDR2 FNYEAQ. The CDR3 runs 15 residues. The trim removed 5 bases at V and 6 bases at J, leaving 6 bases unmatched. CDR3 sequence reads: CASSHRDRGSGELFF. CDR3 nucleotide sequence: TGTGCCAGCAGCCACCGGGACAGGGGTTCCGGGGAGCTGTTTTTT.

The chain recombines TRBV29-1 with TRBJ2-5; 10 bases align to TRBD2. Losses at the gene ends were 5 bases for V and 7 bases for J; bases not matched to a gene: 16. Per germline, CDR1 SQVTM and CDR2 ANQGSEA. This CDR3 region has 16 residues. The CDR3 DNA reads TGCAGCGTTCCCCAAGCTAGCGGGGGTTTGAAGGGGACCCAGTACTTC. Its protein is CSVPQASGGLKGTQYF.

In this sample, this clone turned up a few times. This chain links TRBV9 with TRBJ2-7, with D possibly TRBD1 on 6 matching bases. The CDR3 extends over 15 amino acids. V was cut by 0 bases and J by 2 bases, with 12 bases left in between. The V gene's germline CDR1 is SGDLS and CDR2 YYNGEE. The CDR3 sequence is CASSVAGTHTYEQYF. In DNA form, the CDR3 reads TGTGCCAGCAGCGTAGCGGGGACACATACCTACGAGCAGTACTTC.

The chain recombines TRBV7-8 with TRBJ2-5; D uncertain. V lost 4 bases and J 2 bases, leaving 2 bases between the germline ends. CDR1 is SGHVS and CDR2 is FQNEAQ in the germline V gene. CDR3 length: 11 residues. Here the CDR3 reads CASSSQETQYF. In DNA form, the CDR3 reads TGTGCCAGCAGCTCACAAGAGACCCAGTACTTC.

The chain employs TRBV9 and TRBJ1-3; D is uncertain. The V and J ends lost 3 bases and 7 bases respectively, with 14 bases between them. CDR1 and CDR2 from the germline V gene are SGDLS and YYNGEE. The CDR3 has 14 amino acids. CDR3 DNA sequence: TGTGCCAGCAGCGCGGGATTTTTGGGGAACACCATATATTTT. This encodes CASSAGFLGNTIYF.

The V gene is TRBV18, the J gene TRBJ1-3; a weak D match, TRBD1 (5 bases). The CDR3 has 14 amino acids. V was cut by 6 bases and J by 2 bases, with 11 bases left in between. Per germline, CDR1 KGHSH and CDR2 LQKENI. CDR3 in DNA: TGTGCCAGCTCCCTCTGGGGGGCTGGAAACACCATATATTTT. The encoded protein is CASSLWGAGNTIYF.

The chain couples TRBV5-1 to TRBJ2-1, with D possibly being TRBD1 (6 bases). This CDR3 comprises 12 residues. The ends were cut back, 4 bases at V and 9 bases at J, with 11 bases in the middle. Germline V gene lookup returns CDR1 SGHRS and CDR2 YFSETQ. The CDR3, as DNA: TGCGCCAGCAGCCGCACAGGGACTGAGCAGTTCTTC. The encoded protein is CASSRTGTEQFF.

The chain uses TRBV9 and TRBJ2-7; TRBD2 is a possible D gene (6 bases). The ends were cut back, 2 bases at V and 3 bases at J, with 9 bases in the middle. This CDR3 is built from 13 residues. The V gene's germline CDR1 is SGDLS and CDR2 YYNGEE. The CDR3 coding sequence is TGTGCCAGCAGCGTTTCGGAGGGCTACGAGCAGTACTTC. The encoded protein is CASSVSEGYEQYF.

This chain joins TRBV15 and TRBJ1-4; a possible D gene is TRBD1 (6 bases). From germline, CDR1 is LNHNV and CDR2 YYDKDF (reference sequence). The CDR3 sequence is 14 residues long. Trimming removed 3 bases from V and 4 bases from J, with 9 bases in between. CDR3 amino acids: CATSRTGVNEKLFF. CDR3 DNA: TGTGCCACCAGCAGGACAGGTGTTAATGAAAAACTGTTTTTT.

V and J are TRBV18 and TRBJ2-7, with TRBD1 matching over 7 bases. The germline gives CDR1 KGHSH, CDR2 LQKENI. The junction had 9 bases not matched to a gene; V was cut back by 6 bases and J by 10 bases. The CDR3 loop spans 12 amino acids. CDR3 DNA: TGTGCCAGCTCGGAAAGACAGGGAGACCAGTACTTC. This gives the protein CASSERQGDQYF.

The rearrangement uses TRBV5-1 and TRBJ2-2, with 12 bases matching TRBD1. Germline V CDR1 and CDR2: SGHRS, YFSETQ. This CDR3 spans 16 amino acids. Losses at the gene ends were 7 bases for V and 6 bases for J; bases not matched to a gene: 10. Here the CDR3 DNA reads TGCGCCAGCCTCGGACCGGGACAGGGGGCGTCCGGGGAGCTGTTTTTT. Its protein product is CASLGPGQGASGELFF. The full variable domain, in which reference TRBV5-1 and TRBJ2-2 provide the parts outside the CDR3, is KAGVTQTPRYLIKTRGQQVTLSCSPISGHRSVSWYQQTPGQGLQFLFEYFSETQRNKGNFPGRFSGRQFSNSRSEMNVSTLELGDSALYLCASLGPGQGASGELFFGEGSRLTVL.

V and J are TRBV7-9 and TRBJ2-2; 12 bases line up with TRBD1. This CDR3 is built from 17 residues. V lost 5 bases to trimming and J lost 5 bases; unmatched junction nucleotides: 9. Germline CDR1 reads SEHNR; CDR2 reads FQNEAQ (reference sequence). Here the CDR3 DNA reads TGTGCCAGCAGCCCTTTAACGGGACAGGGGGCGACCGGGGAGCTGTTTTTT. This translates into CASSPLTGQGATGELFF.

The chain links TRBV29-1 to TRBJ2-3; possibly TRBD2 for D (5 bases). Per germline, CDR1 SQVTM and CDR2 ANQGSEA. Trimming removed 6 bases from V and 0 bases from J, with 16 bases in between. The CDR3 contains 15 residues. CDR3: CSVAGLSSSTDTQYF. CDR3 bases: TGCAGCGTCGCAGGACTGTCCTCTAGCACAGATACGCAGTATTTT.

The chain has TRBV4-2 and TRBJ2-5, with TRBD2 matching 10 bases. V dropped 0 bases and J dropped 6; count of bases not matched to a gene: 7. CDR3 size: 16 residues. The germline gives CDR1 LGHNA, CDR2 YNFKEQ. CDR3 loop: CASSQDLAGARQTQYF. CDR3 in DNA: TGTGCCAGCAGCCAAGATCTAGCGGGGGCACGGCAGACCCAGTACTTC.

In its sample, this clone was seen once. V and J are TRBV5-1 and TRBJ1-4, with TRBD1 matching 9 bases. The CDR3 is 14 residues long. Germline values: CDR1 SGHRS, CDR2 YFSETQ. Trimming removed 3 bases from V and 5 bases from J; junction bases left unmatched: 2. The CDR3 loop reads CASSSDRGNEKLFF. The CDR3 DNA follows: TGCGCCAGCAGCTCCGACAGGGGGAATGAAAAACTGTTTTTT.

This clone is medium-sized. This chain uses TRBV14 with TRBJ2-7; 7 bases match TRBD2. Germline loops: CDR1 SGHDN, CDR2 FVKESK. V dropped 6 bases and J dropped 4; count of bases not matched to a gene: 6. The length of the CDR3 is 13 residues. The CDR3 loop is CASRFSGNYEQYF. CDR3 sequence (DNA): TGTGCCAGCAGATTCAGCGGGAATTACGAGCAGTACTTC. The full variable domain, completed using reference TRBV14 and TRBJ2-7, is EAGVTQFPSHSVIEKGQTVTLRCDPISGHDNLYWYRRVMGKEIKFLLHFVKESKQDESGMPNNRFLAERTGGTYSTLKVQPAELEDSGVYFCASRFSGNYEQYFGPGTRLTVT.

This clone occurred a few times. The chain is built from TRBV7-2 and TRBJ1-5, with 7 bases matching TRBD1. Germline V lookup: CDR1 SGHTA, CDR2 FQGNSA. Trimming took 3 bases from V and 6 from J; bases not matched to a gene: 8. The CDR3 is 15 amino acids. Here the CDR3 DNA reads TGTGCCAGCAGCTTGGCGGGACAGCTGGGTCAGCCCCAGCATTTT. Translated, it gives CASSLAGQLGQPQHF.